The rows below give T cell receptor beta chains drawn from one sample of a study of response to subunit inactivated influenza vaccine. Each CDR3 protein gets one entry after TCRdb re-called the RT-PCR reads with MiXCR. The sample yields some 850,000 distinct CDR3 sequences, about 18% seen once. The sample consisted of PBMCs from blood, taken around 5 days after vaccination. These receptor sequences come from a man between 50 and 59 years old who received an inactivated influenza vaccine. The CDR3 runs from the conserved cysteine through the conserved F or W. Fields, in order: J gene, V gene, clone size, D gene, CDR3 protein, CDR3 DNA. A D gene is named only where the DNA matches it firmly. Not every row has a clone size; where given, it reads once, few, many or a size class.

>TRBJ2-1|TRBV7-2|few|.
CASSFPGISEANEQFF
TGTGCCAGCAGCTTTCCAGGGATTAGCGAGGCGAATGAGCAGTTCTTC
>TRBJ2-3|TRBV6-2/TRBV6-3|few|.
CASSYQSFHTDTQYF
TGTGCCAGCAGTTACCAGAGCTTTCACACAGATACGCAGTATTTT
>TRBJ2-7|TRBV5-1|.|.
CASSAPGTIYYEQYF
TGCGCCAGCAGCGCCCCAGGGACCATCTACTACGAGCAGTACTTC
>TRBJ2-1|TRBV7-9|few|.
CASSFGGLYNEQFF
TGTGCCAGCAGCTTTGGAGGGCTCTACAATGAGCAGTTCTTC
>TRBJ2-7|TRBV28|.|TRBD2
CASRPLAGGENEQYF
TGTGCCAGCAGGCCACTAGCGGGGGGGGAAAACGAGCAGTACTTC
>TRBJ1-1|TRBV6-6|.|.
CASCGLGNTEAFF
TGTGCCAGCTGCGGGTTGGGGAACACTGAAGCTTTCTTT
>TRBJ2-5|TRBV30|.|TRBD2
CAWLKAGGRGTQYF
TGTGCCTGGCTGAAGGCGGGGGGCCGTGGGACCCAGTACTTC
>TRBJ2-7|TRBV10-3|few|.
CAISETGRNYEQYF
TGTGCCATCAGTGAAACAGGGAGAAACTACGAGCAGTACTTC
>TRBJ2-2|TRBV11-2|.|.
CASSWALNTEELFF
TGTGCCAGCAGCTGGGCCCTGAACACCGAGGAGCTGTTTTTT
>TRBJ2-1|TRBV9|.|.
CASSKWDTHNEQFF
TGTGCCAGCAGCAAATGGGATACCCACAATGAGCAGTTCTTC
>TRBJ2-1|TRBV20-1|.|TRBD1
CSARDPQGAHNEQFF
TGCAGTGCTAGAGACCCTCAGGGGGCTCACAATGAGCAGTTCTTC
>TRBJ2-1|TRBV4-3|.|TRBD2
CASSQDGLDYNEQFF
TGCGCCAGCAGCCAAGATGGACTAGATTACAATGAGCAGTTCTTC
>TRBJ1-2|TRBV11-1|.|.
CASSFSGTYGYTF
TGTGCCAGCAGCTTCTCCGGCACCTATGGCTACACCTTC
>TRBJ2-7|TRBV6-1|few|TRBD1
CASRWGTGGSYEQYF
TGTGCCAGCAGATGGGGGACAGGGGGTTCTTACGAGCAGTACTTC
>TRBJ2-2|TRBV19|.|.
CASTRQRLAGELFF
TGTGCCAGTACCCGGCAGAGGTTGGCCGGGGAGCTGTTTTTT
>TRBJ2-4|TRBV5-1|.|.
CASSLGVVIDIQYF
TGCGCCAGCAGCTTGGGGGTTGTAATTGACATTCAGTACTTC
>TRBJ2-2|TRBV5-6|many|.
CASSFGSTGELFF
TGTGCCAGCAGCTTCGGGAGCACCGGGGAGCTGTTTTTT
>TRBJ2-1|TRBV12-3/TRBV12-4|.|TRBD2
CASRPREGGSGLNEQFF
TGTGCCAGCAGGCCCCGTGAGGGCGGGAGTGGTCTCAATGAGCAGTTCTTC
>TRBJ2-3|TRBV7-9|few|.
CASIFTPDTQYF
TGTGCCAGCATCTTTACCCCAGATACGCAGTATTTT
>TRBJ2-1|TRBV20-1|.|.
CSAWDFEQFF
TGCAGTGCTTGGGATTTTGAGCAGTTCTTC
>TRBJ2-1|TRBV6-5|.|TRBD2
CASSYSTSWSSYNEQFF
TGTGCCAGCAGTTACTCGACTAGCTGGAGCTCCTACAATGAGCAGTTCTTC
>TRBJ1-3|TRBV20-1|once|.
CSADPLRGSGNTIYF
TGCAGTGCTGACCCCCTCCGGGGGTCTGGAAACACCATATATTTT
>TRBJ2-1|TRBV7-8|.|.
CASSLEQRTIRNEQFF
TGTGCCAGCAGCTTAGAACAGCGGACGATTAGAAATGAGCAGTTCTTC
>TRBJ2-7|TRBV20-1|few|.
CSASDFTSYEQYF
TGCAGTGCTAGCGACTTCACCAGCTACGAGCAGTACTTC
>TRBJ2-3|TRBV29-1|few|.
CSVDGRYLDTQYF
TGCAGCGTTGATGGCCGGTACTTAGATACGCAGTATTTT
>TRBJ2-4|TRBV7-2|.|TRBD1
CASSLVVGQGANIQYF
TGTGCCAGCAGCTTAGTCGTCGGGCAGGGGGCAAACATTCAGTACTTC
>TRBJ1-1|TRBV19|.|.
CASSIVRTPGTEAFF
TGTGCCAGTAGTATAGTCAGGACCCCGGGCACTGAAGCTTTCTTT
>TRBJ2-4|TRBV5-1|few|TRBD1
CASSLVGQGFGIQYF
TGCGCCAGCAGCTTGGTAGGACAGGGGTTCGGCATTCAGTACTTC
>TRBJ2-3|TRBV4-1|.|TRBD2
CASSQESPIAGGNADTQYF
TGCGCCAGCAGCCAAGAATCACCCATAGCGGGGGGGAATGCAGATACGCAGTATTTT
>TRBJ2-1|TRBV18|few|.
CASSPQDEQFF
TGTGCCAGCTCACCACAGGATGAGCAGTTCTTC
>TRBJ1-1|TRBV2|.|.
CASRVMNTEAFF
TGTGCCAGCAGGGTCATGAACACTGAAGCTTTCTTT